These T cell receptor beta chains were read from a single sample in a study of technical replicates of blood from four donors. Using immunoSEQ multiplex PCR, the repertoire was profiled, and TCRdb retains in-frame clones only, with some absent. The data show approximately 85,000 clones, nearly 95% seen once. The source material was T cells isolated from PBMCs. The receptors were sampled from a human donor in good health. Each CDR3 is given with its conserved first and last residue.

>TRBV5-1|TRBJ2-3
CANRNRTGGTDTQYF
>TRBV5-1|TRBJ2-7
CASSLDPSGPYEQYF
>TRBV27|TRBJ2-3
CASSPTSGLPDTQYF
>TRBV15|TRBJ2-1
CATSRDQAGASSYNEQFF
>TRBV7-2|TRBJ2-5
CASSLALVGETQYF
>TRBV2|TRBJ2-5
CASRREGETQYF
>TRBV5-8|TRBJ1-2
CASRSAGASGYTF
>TRBV19|TRBJ2-7
CASSVDLVGEQYF
>TRBV2|TRBJ2-1
CASKEGFDEQFF
>TRBV7-2|TRBJ1-2
CASSSGLNYGYTF
>TRBV5-1|TRBJ2-5
CASSGGQMRYQETQYF
>TRBV28|TRBJ1-4
CASSSWGQTEEKLFF
>TRBV19|TRBJ2-1
CASRERVSYNEQFF
>TRBV21-1|TRBJ2-5
CASSKEGLRQAGFPETQYF